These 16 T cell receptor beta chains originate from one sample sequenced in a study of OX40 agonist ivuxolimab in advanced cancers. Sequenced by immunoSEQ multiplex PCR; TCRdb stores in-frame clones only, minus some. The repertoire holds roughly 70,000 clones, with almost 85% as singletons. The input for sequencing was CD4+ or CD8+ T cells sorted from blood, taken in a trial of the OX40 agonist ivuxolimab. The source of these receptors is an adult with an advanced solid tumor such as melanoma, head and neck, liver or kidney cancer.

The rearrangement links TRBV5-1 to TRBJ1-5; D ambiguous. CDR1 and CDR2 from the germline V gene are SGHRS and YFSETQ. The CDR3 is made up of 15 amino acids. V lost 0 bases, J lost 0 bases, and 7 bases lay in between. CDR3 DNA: TGCGCCAGCAGCTTGGGGTACAATAGCAATCAGCCCCAGCATTTT. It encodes CASSLGYNSNQPQHF.

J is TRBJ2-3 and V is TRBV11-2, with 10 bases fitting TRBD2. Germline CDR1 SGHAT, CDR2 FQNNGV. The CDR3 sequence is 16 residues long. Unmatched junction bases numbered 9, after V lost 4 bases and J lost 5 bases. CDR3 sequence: CASSSRTSGGLDTQYF. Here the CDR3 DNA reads TGTGCCAGCAGCTCCCGGACTAGCGGAGGATTAGATACGCAGTATTTT.

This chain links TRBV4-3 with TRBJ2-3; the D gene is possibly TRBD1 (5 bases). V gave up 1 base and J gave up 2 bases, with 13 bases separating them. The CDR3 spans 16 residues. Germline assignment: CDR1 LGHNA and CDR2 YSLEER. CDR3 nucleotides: TGCGCCAGCAGCCAAGTTGACAGAACTTACACAGATACGCAGTATTTT. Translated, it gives CASSQVDRTYTDTQYF.

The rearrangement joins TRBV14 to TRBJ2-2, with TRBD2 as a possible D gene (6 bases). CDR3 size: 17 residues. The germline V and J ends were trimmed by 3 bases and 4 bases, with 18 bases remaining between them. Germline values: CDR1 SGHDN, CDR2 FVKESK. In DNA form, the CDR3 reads TGTGCCAGCAGCCAGCAGCCCGGGAGATGGGTCACCGGGGAGCTGTTTTTT. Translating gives CASSQQPGRWVTGELFF.

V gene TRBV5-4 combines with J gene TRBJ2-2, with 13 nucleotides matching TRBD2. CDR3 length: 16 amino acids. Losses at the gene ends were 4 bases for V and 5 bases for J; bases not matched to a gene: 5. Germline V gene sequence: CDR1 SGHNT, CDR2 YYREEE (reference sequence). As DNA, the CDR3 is TGTGCCAGCAGCAAACTAGCGGGGGGGCGTACCGGGGAGCTGTTTTTT. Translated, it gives CASSKLAGGRTGELFF.

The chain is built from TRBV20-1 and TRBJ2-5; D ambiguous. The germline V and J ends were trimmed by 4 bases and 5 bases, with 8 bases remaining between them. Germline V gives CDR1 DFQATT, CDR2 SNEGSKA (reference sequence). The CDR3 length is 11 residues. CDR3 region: CSATTWETQYF. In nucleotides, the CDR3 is TGCAGTGCTACGACGTGGGAGACCCAGTACTTC.

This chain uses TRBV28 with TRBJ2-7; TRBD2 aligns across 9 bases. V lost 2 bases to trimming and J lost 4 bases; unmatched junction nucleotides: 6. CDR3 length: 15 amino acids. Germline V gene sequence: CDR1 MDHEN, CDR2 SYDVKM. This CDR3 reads CASSLSLAGAYEQYF. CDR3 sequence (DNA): TGTGCCAGCAGTTTAAGTTTAGCGGGAGCGTACGAGCAGTACTTC. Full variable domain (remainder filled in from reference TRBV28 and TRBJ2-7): DVKVTQSSRYLVKRTGEKVFLECVQDMDHENMFWYRQDPGLGLRLIYFSYDVKMKEKGDIPEGYSVSREKKERFSLILESASTNQTSMYLCASSLSLAGAYEQYFGPGTRLTVT.

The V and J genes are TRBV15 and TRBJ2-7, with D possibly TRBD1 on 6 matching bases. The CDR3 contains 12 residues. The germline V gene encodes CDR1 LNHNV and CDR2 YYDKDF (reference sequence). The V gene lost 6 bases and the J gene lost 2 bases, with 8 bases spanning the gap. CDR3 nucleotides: TGTGCCACCAGGGACAGTCCCTACGAGCAGTACTTC. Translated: CATRDSPYEQYF.

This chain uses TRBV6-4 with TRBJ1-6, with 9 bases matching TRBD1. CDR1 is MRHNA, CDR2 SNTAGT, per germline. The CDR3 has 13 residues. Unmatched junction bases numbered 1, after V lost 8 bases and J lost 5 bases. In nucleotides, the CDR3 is TGTGCCAGCCGACAGGGGGATAATTCACCCCTCCACTTT. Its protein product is CASRQGDNSPLHF.

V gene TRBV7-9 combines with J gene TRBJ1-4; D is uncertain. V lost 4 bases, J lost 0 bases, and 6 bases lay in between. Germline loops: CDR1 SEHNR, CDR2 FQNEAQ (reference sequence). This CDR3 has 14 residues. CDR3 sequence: CASSSPPTNEKLFF. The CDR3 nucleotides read TGTGCCAGCAGCTCCCCCCCAACTAATGAAAAACTGTTTTTT.

CDR3 region: CASSAGTSGGNREQFF. The CDR3 DNA follows: TGTGCCAGCAGCGCCGGGACTAGCGGGGGTAATAGGGAGCAGTTCTTC. V usage is TRBV9 and J usage is TRBJ2-1; 14 nucleotides line up with TRBD2. V gave up 3 bases and J gave up 10 bases; unmatched junction bases: 9. Germline loops: CDR1 SGDLS, CDR2 YYNGEE. The CDR3 runs 16 residues.

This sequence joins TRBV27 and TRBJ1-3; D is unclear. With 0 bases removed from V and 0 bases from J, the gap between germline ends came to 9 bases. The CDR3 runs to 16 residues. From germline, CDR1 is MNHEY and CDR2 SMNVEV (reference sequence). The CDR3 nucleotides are TGTGCCAGCAGTTTATCGAGGGCAGGCTCTGGAAACACCATATATTTT. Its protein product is CASSLSRAGSGNTIYF.

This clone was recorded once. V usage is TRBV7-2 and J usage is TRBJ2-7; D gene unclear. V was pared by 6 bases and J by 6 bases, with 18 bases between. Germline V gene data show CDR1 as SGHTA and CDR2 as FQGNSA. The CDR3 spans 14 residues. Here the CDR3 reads CASSPYQGSSEQYF. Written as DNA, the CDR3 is TGTGCCAGCAGTCCTTACCAAGGGTCATCCGAGCAGTACTTC.

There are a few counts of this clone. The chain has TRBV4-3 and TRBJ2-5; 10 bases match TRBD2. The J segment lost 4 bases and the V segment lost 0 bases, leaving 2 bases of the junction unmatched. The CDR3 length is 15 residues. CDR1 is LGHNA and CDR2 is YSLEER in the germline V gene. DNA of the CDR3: TGCGCCAGCAGCCAAGAAGCGGGAGGGGGAGAGACCCAGTACTTC. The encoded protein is CASSQEAGGGETQYF.

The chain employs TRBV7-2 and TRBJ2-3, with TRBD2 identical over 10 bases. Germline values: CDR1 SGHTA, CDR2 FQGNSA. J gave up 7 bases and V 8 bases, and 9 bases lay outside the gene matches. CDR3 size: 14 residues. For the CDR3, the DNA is TGTGCCAGCGTAGGAGCGGGGGGGCGAAATACGCAGTATTTT. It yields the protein CASVGAGGRNTQYF. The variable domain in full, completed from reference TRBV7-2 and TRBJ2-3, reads GAGVSQSPSNKVTEKGKDVELRCDPISGHTALYWYRQSLGQGLEFLIYFQGNSAPDKSGLPSDRFSAERTGGSVSTLTIQRTQQEDSAVYLCASVGAGGRNTQYFGPGTRLTVL.

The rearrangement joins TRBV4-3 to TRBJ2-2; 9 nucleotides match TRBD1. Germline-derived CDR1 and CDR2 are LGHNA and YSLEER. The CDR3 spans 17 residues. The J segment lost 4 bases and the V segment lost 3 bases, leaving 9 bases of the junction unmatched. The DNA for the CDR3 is TGCGCCAGCAGCCACCAAGGACAGGGGTCAACCACCGGGGAGCTGTTTTTT. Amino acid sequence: CASSHQGQGSTTGELFF.